This T cell receptor beta chain emerged from a study of blood T cell repertoires in COVID-19. TCRdb's copy holds only in-frame clones and misses some; the assay was immunoSEQ multiplex PCR. The sample gives over 150,000 clones, 80% to 85% of which show up once; 6.5% to 7.5% is in the top ten. CDR3 length equals 15 residues. The V end lost 2 bases, the J end lost 4 bases, and 14 bases lay between the germline ends. Germline CDR1 is SGHTA and CDR2 is FQGNSA. This receptor was identified in a middle-aged woman with COVID-19, enrolled during active disease. The sequenced sample consisted of peripheral blood. The genes are TRBV7-2 and TRBJ2-5, with no clear D. CDR3 sequence (DNA): TGTGCCAGCAGCTTAAGCTGGGCTATCCCAGAGACCCAGTACTTC. Encoded protein: CASSLSWAIPETQYF.